This TCR beta chain comes out of a study of cytomegalovirus exposure and HLA in healthy donors. The study's findings and limits: The tendency of first-cohort TCR clusters to co-occur in the roughly 130 validation repertoires was the finding of a later analysis. Rare sequences made up most TCRs, while some public TCRs were found in many donors.

With respect to this clone: Antigen specificity is unknown.

The method was immunoSEQ multiplex PCR; TCRdb's version includes in-frame clones alone and lacks a portion of them. The repertoire holds about 78,000 clones, with around 96% as singletons. The material sequenced was PBMCs. This sequence was found in a man between 18 and 29 years old in good health and CMV-seropositive.

This chain's CDR3 is CASSVQGYNEKLFF. CDR3 coding DNA: TGTGCCAGCAGTGTTCAGGGGTATAATGAAAAACTGTTTTTT. The chain links TRBV6-5 to TRBJ1-4; D perhaps matches TRBD1 (6 bases). The germline gives CDR1 MNHEY, CDR2 SVGAGI. V gave up 5 bases and J gave up 4 bases, with 11 bases separating them. This CDR3 is 14 amino acids long.